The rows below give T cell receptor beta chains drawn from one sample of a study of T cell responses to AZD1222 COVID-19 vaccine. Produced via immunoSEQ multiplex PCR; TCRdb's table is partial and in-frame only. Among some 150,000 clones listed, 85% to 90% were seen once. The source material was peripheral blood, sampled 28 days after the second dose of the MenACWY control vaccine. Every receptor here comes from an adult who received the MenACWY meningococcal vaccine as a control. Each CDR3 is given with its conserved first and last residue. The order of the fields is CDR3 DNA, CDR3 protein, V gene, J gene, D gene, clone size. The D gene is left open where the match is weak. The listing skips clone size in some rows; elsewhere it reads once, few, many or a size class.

TGTGCCACCAGCAGAGACACCCGGAGGGGGTTTCGGGAGACCCAGTACTTC	CATSRDTRRGFRETQYF	TRBV15	TRBJ2-5	.	once
TGTGCCAGCGGCAGGGACCAAGAGACCCAGTACTTC	CASGRDQETQYF	TRBV25-1	TRBJ2-5	.	.
TGTGCCACCAGCGTCTCGGTGAACTACGAGCAGTACTTC	CATSVSVNYEQYF	TRBV15	TRBJ2-7	.	.
TGTGCCAGCAGCTTAACAGGGGTGACCTACGAGCAGTACTTC	CASSLTGVTYEQYF	TRBV11-3	TRBJ2-7	TRBD1	.
TGTGCCTCCTTTAGACTAGCGGACCTCAACAATGAGCAGTTCTTC	CASFRLADLNNEQFF	TRBV30	TRBJ2-1	TRBD2	.
TGTGCCAGCAAACAGACAGGGGATGTAGGGACCCAGTACTTC	CASKQTGDVGTQYF	TRBV28	TRBJ2-5	TRBD1	.
TGTGCCAGCAGCTTAGCACAGGGAGGATGGGCTAATGAAAAACTGTTTTTT	CASSLAQGGWANEKLFF	TRBV7-9	TRBJ1-4	.	.
TGTGCCAGCAGCTTGTTGGGGAGCTATACCAACACCGGGGAGCTGTTTTTT	CASSLLGSYTNTGELFF	TRBV7-9	TRBJ2-2	.	.
TGTGCCAGCAGCCCGGGACTAGCGGGAGGGGATACGCAGTATTTT	CASSPGLAGGDTQYF	TRBV5-4	TRBJ2-3	TRBD2	.
TGTGCCATCAGTGAGTCTACAGCTTCGGACACTGAAGCTTTCTTT	CAISESTASDTEAFF	TRBV10-3	TRBJ1-1	.	.
TGTGCCAGCAGCGTACGTGGCAACCCGAACACCGGGGAGCTGTTTTTT	CASSVRGNPNTGELFF	TRBV9	TRBJ2-2	.	.
TGTGCCAGCAGCTCCCCGGGACAGGGGGCTCAGCCCCAGCATTTT	CASSSPGQGAQPQHF	TRBV28	TRBJ1-5	TRBD1	.
TGTGCCAGCCGGGTTTGGGATAACTACGAGCAGTACTTC	CASRVWDNYEQYF	TRBV28	TRBJ2-7	.	.
TGCGCCAGCAGCGTAGGAAATACAGGGGACTCTACCGGGGAGCTGTTTTTT	CASSVGNTGDSTGELFF	TRBV5-1	TRBJ2-2	.	.
TGTGCCAGCAGCTTAGGCGTTAGGACAGGGAGGGCCAATGAGCAGTTCTTC	CASSLGVRTGRANEQFF	TRBV7-2	TRBJ2-1	.	.
TGTGCCAGCTCCGACAGGGTCCCCTACAATGAGCAGTTCTTC	CASSDRVPYNEQFF	TRBV18	TRBJ2-1	TRBD1	once